These 9 T cell receptor beta chains were sequenced from one sample in a study of glioma-infiltrating T cells after dendritic cell vaccination. The table came from immunoSEQ multiplex PCR; TCRdb's copy has only in-frame clones and leaves some out. This table has roughly 100,000 clones, roughly 79% appearing once. The sequences come from blood, collected before dendritic cell vaccination. These receptors all stem from a human donor with glioblastoma.

The V call is TRBV30, the J call TRBJ2-7, with D perhaps TRBD1 (5 bases). The CDR3 covers 12 residues. Germline V CDR1 and CDR2: GTSNPN, SVGIG (reference sequence). The V and J ends lost 1 base and 4 bases respectively, with 8 bases between them. The CDR3 loop is CAWSGSGYEQYF. In nucleotides, the CDR3 is TGTGCCTGGAGTGGGTCAGGGTACGAGCAGTACTTC.

The CDR3 region has the DNA TGTGCCAGTAGTAAGGACAGGGAAGCTTCACCCCTCCACTTT. Translating gives CASSKDREASPLHF. The chain is built from TRBV19 and TRBJ1-6; 8 bases are a match to TRBD1. Looked up from germline, CDR1 is LNHDA and CDR2 is SQIVND (reference sequence). With 4 bases clipped from V and 9 bases from J, the junction kept 5 bases outside the gene matches. This CDR3 comprises 14 residues.

The chain carries TRBV5-1 and TRBJ2-7, with a possible D match to TRBD1 (7 bases). Germline V gives CDR1 SGHRS, CDR2 YFSETQ. V lost 1 base and J lost 2, with 13 bases in between. The CDR3 is made up of 15 amino acids. The CDR3 protein is CASSLLSGGTYEQYF. The CDR3 nucleotides read TGCGCCAGCAGCTTGCTCTCAGGGGGGACCTACGAGCAGTACTTC.

Of note for this clone: The sample has other DNA sequences that encode this CDR3 too. CDR3 loop: CASSEVGGNTEAFF. CDR3 coding DNA: TGTGCCAGCAGTGAAGTAGGGGGGAACACTGAAGCTTTCTTT. V gene TRBV6-1 combines with J gene TRBJ1-1, with D possibly being TRBD1 (6 bases). Per the germline V gene, CDR1 is MNHNS and CDR2 is SASEGT. V dropped 1 base and J dropped 1 base, with 7 bases sitting between them. The length of the CDR3 is 14 residues.

The chain uses TRBV6-1 and TRBJ1-2; D is ambiguous. The CDR3 has 13 amino acids. V was trimmed by 10 bases and J by 4 bases, leaving 16 bases between them. Germline CDR1 is MNHNS and CDR2 is SASEGT. In DNA form, the CDR3 reads TGTGCCATCTCCTTACCGGGTTCCTATGGCTACACCTTC. It translates to CAISLPGSYGYTF.

This chain joins TRBV6-5 and TRBJ1-3; D is ambiguous. Germline CDR1 MNHEY, CDR2 SVGAGI. V lost 7 bases to trimming and J lost 0 bases, with 13 bases between them. This CDR3 contains 15 residues. The chain's CDR3 is CASTHQSNSGNTIYF. CDR3 sequence (DNA): TGTGCCAGCACCCACCAGTCAAACTCTGGAAACACCATATATTTT.

This chain uses TRBV19 with TRBJ1-2; 7 bases align to TRBD1. CDR1 is LNHDA and CDR2 is SQIVND in the germline V gene (reference sequence). The CDR3 sequence is 14 residues long. Losses at the gene ends were 7 bases for V and 0 bases for J; bases not matched to a gene: 5. This CDR3 reads CASTPGQANYGYTF. DNA for the CDR3: TGTGCCAGTACTCCCGGACAGGCTAACTATGGCTACACCTTC.

The genes are TRBV6-6 and TRBJ2-7, with D unclear. CDR1 and CDR2 (germline): MNHNY, SVGAGI (reference sequence). Trimming left V 7 bases short and J 6 bases short, with 10 bases between. This CDR3 is built from 11 residues. The CDR3 region is CASTSSLEQYF. The CDR3 DNA reads TGTGCCAGCACCTCCTCCCTCGAGCAGTACTTC.

The chain has TRBV18 and TRBJ1-5; D gene ambiguous. The germline V and J ends were trimmed by 3 bases and 8 bases, with 8 bases remaining between them. The germline gives CDR1 KGHSH, CDR2 LQKENI. This CDR3 comprises 12 residues. The CDR3 sequence is CASSPGVEPQHF. The CDR3 region has the DNA TGTGCCAGCTCACCGGGAGTTGAGCCCCAGCATTTT.